Listed below are T cell receptor beta chains from one sample, sequenced in a study of blood T cell repertoires in COVID-19. Sequenced by immunoSEQ multiplex PCR; TCRdb stores in-frame clones only, minus some. Of roughly 56,000 clones in the sample, about nine tenths were seen once. Material: peripheral blood. The origin of the receptors is a man between 50 and 59 years old with active COVID-19. The CDR3 runs from the conserved cysteine through the conserved F or W. A D gene is named only where the DNA matches it firmly. The size entry is marked missing in some rows and otherwise reads once, few, many or a size class.

j_call	d_call	clone_size	v_call	cdr3_aa	cdr3_nt
TRBJ2-7	TRBD2	-	TRBV5-5	CASSLVGAGGSYEQYF	TGTGCCAGCAGCTTGGTTGGGGCGGGGGGCTCCTACGAGCAGTACTTC
TRBJ1-1	-	-	TRBV30	CAWSFDTNTEAFF	TGTGCCTGGAGCTTTGACACGAACACTGAAGCTTTCTTT
TRBJ2-1	TRBD1	-	TRBV7-7	CASSRDRTMEQFF	TGTGCCAGCAGCCGGGACAGGACCATGGAGCAGTTCTTC
TRBJ2-7	TRBD1	-	TRBV4-1	CASSPWGQGTEQYF	TGCGCCAGCAGCCCCTGGGGACAGGGGACCGAGCAGTACTTC
TRBJ1-2	-	-	TRBV6-2/TRBV6-3	CASSNTGNYGYTF	TGTGCCAGCAGTAATACGGGGAACTATGGCTACACCTTC
TRBJ1-4	TRBD1	-	TRBV5-1	CASSGGQGLEKLFF	TGCGCCAGCAGCGGGGGACAGGGGCTGGAAAAACTGTTTTTT
TRBJ1-1	-	-	TRBV29-1	CSVDGDRENTEAFF	TGCAGCGTTGACGGCGACAGAGAGAACACTGAAGCTTTCTTT
TRBJ2-3	-	-	TRBV6-5	CASSYSKRGGRDTQYF	TGTGCCAGCAGTTACTCGAAGAGGGGGGGCAGGGATACGCAGTATTTT
TRBJ2-3	-	-	TRBV3-1/TRBV3-2	CASSTLLVGMVDTQYF	TGTGCCAGCAGCACTCTACTAGTAGGTATGGTCGATACGCAGTATTTT
TRBJ1-5	-	once	TRBV5-6	CASSLSVSSQPQHF	TGTGCCAGCAGCTTGTCAGTATCTAGTCAGCCCCAGCATTTT
TRBJ1-1	-	-	TRBV30	CAWNQHGGRGSSTEAFF	TGTGCCTGGAACCAGCACGGAGGCCGGGGTTCGAGCACTGAAGCTTTCTTT
TRBJ2-4	-	-	TRBV2	CASKRENIQYF	TGTGCCAGCAAGAGGGAAAACATTCAGTACTTC
TRBJ2-7	TRBD1	-	TRBV27	CATRDRELYF	TGTGCCACCCGGGACAGGGAACTCTACTTC
TRBJ2-3	TRBD2	-	TRBV18	CASSTTSGSTDTQYF	TGTGCCAGCTCGACGACTAGCGGGAGCACAGATACGCAGTATTTT
TRBJ2-3	TRBD2	-	TRBV5-1	CASSWSLAGGPDTQYF	TGCGCCAGCAGCTGGTCGTTAGCGGGGGGGCCGGATACGCAGTATTTT